This entry describes one TCR beta chain. The V and J ends lost 6 bases and 2 bases, in that order; junction bases with no gene match: 15. This CDR3 is 17 amino acids long. In germline, CDR1 is KGHSH, CDR2 LQKENI. The entry originates in a study of blood T cell repertoires in COVID-19. Study-level information: From the United States, Italy and Spain came samples of acute and convalescent COVID-19.

Authors' methods: Nucleated cell number was recorded as an estimate derived from reference gene primer amplification. Libraries were prepared by immunoSEQ multiplex PCR; TCRdb keeps only in-frame clonotypes and omits some of them. The V and J calls and clone size come from that table; D and trimming were worked out from the DNA. In the table there are about 490,000 clones, 70% to 90% of which are singletons. This TCR was recovered from a human donor in a cohort sampled during active COVID-19. Material: peripheral blood. The chain uses TRBV18 and TRBJ1-1, with 7 positions matching TRBD1. The DNA for the CDR3 is TGTGCCAGCTCCTTCGTGACAGGGAGTAATGCAAACACTGAAGCTTTCTTT. It yields the protein CASSFVTGSNANTEAFF.